This T cell receptor (beta chain) was obtained from a study of blood T cell repertoires in COVID-19. The CDR3 length is 16 residues. Per the germline V gene, CDR1 is SGHTA and CDR2 is FQGNSA. The V gene end was trimmed by 5 bases and the J gene end by 4 bases; junction bases not matched to a gene: 10. Original methodology: Reference gene primers were amplified, and this amplification served to estimate nucleated cell counts. Libraries were prepared by immunoSEQ multiplex PCR; TCRdb keeps only in-frame clonotypes and omits some of them. V, J and clone size were drawn from that table, and D and trimming were deduced from the DNA. The data show about 180,000 clones, with approximately 86% seen just once and roughly 7% held by the top ten.

Sequenced sample: peripheral blood. This TCR came from a middle-aged man with active or convalescent COVID-19. The chain has TRBV7-2 and TRBJ1-2; 10 bases match TRBD1. CDR3 residues: CASSTDGGTGVYGYTF. DNA of the CDR3: TGTGCCAGCAGCACCGACGGCGGGACAGGGGTCTATGGCTACACCTTC.